The clone carrying this TCR beta chain has just a few counts. Original analysis: Amplifying reference gene primers gave estimates of nucleated cell counts. Data came from immunoSEQ multiplex PCR; TCRdb stores just in-frame clones and leaves some out. V, J and clone size are taken as reported in that table, and D and trimming were inferred from the DNA itself. Of a few hundred thousand clones in the sample, 70% to 90% were seen once. The entry originates in a study of blood T cell repertoires in COVID-19. The CDR3 runs to 12 residues. Germline loops: CDR1 SEHNR, CDR2 FQNEAQ (reference sequence). The germline V and J ends were trimmed by 5 bases and 0 bases, with 5 bases remaining between them.

The sequence derives from a man in his thirties or forties who had recovered from COVID-19. Sequencing was done on a sample of PBMCs or T cells enriched from blood (not recorded which). The genes are TRBV7-9 and TRBJ2-7; D call uncertain. CDR3 residues: CASSPYSYEQYF. The DNA for the CDR3 is TGTGCCAGCAGCCCCTACTCCTACGAGCAGTACTTC.